Sequencing of this TCR beta chain was carried out in a study of T cells in Graves' hyperthyroidism and ophthalmopathy. Worth noting for this clonotype: Its antigen is undetermined.

The germline V gene has CDR1 SEHNR and CDR2 FQNEAQ (reference sequence). The CDR3 is 15 amino acids. V was cut by 0 bases and J by 4 bases, with 10 bases left in between. Amplified regions were TCR beta CDR3 sequences from RNA transcripts. HTBI primers were the set used in a first-round RT-PCR of the TCR CDR3. TCRdb analysed the multiplex PCR reads with MiXCR anew, one entry per CDR3 protein. This sample has around 380,000 distinct CDR3 sequences, with approximately 13% found just once. Blood dates from first hyperthyroidism diagnosis, before any ophthalmopathy symptoms. Regarding the study as a whole: Researchers found most expanded thyroid clonotypes above 0.001 in blood as well. Ophthalmopathy, which appeared later, was predicted by the model a median about 6 months before onset.

Sample: blood. This clonotype originated in a man in his thirties or forties with Graves' hyperthyroidism that later progressed to Graves' ophthalmopathy. The gene calls are TRBV7-9 and TRBJ1-3; no firm D call. CDR3 sequence reads: CASSLAGGHGNTIYF. The CDR3 bases are TGTGCCAGCAGCTTAGCGGGAGGTCACGGAAACACCATATATTTT.